A single sample is the source of the 17 T cell receptor beta chains below, sequenced in a study of CD8 T cells in Susac syndrome. 0.5 to 1 ug RNA was reverse transcribed with random hexamers. TCRdb independently ran MiXCR on the immunoSEQ multiplex PCR reads; one entry per CDR3 protein. The profile shows hundreds of thousands of distinct CDR3 sequences, 89% of them singletons. The sequencing input was CD8+ T cells from PBMCs. Source of these receptors: a human donor with multiple sclerosis.

The CDR3 bases are TGTGCCAGCAGCTCGCGCGACAGCAATGAGCAGTTCTTC. This gives the protein CASSSRDSNEQFF. The gene calls are TRBV7-9 and TRBJ2-1, with D maybe TRBD1 (5 bases). Trimming removed 4 bases from V and 6 bases from J, with 10 bases in between. The CDR3 spans 13 residues. CDR1 is SEHNR and CDR2 is FQNEAQ in the germline V gene (reference sequence). Complete variable domain (other parts from reference TRBV7-9 and TRBJ2-1): DTGVSQNPRHKITKRGQNVTFRCDPISEHNRLYWYRQTLGQGPEFLTYFQNEAQLEKSRLLSDRFSAERPKGSFSTLEIQRTEQGDSAMYLCASSSRDSNEQFFGPGTRLTVL.

V gene TRBV7-2 combines with J gene TRBJ2-1, with D perhaps assigned TRBD1 or TRBD2 (5 bases each). The CDR3 sequence is 15 residues long. The V end was cut by 5 bases, the J end by 10 bases, with 21 bases between. Germline CDR1 and CDR2: SGHTA and FQGNSA. CDR3 protein: CASSPDYLDWGEQFF. The CDR3 nucleotides are TGTGCCAGCAGCCCCGACTACCTCGACTGGGGGGAGCAGTTCTTC.

The J gene is TRBJ2-5, the V gene TRBV20-1; tentatively, D is TRBD2 (7 bases). Trimming cost V 0 bases and J 3 bases, with 11 bases left between them. Germline-derived CDR1 and CDR2 are DFQATT and SNEGSKA (reference sequence). This CDR3 region has 14 residues. The CDR3 nucleotides read TGCAGTGCTAGAGACGGGGGGCCTGAAGAGACCCAGTACTTC. Translated, it gives CSARDGGPEETQYF.

The J gene is TRBJ2-3, the V gene TRBV30; D remains ambiguous. The V gene's germline CDR1 is GTSNPN and CDR2 SVGIG (reference sequence). CDR3 length: 15 residues. The V gene lost 4 bases and the J gene lost 0 bases, with 14 bases spanning the gap. The CDR3 DNA sequence: TGTGCCTGGACCCCGGGTCAAGCTAGCACAGATACGCAGTATTTT. Its translation is CAWTPGQASTDTQYF.

The CDR3 loop is CASSSTGDPNQPQHF. As DNA, the CDR3 is TGTGCCAGCAGTTCCACAGGGGACCCGAATCAGCCCCAGCATTTT. The chain joins TRBV28 to TRBJ1-5; 7 nucleotides agree with TRBD1. Germline V gene sequence: CDR1 MDHEN, CDR2 SYDVKM. The CDR3 is made up of 15 amino acids. V gave up 4 bases and J gave up 4 bases; unmatched junction bases: 7.

The chain uses TRBV4-1 and TRBJ1-2; 10 bases match TRBD1. The CDR3 is made up of 13 amino acids. Germline CDR1 MGHRA, CDR2 YSYEKL. Losses at the gene ends were 6 bases for V and 3 bases for J; bases not matched to a gene: 1. DNA of the CDR3: TGCGCCAGCAGGGGGACAGGGGACTATGGCTACACCTTC. Its translation is CASRGTGDYGYTF.

The chain combines TRBV6-1 with TRBJ2-5; 7 bases fit TRBD2. Germline V CDR1 and CDR2: MNHNS, SASEGT. After removal of 5 bases from V and 0 bases from J, the junction contained 9 bases not matched to a gene. CDR3 size: 16 residues. In DNA, the CDR3 is TGTGCCAGCAGTCCTGGAGGGAGCGGGGACCAAGAGACCCAGTACTTC. Encoded protein: CASSPGGSGDQETQYF.

The chain combines TRBV20-1 with TRBJ1-1, with D unclear. Trimming left V 5 bases short and J 1 base short, with 11 bases between. This CDR3 region has 13 residues. Germline loops: CDR1 DFQATT, CDR2 SNEGSKA (reference sequence). For the CDR3, the DNA is TGCAGTGCTCCTCCTCCAACGAACACTGAAGCTTTCTTT. Protein: CSAPPPTNTEAFF.

This chain joins TRBV29-1 and TRBJ2-5; D may be TRBD2 (5 bases). The CDR3 totals 13 residues. V shed 5 bases and J shed 2 bases, with 12 bases lying between them. Looked up from germline, CDR1 is SQVTM and CDR2 is ANQGSEA. CDR3 sequence reads: CSVNGGPQETQYF. In DNA, the CDR3 is TGCAGCGTTAACGGAGGACCACAAGAGACCCAGTACTTC.

V is TRBV6-2 or TRBV6-3 and J is TRBJ2-1, with 10 bases that match TRBD2. Per the germline V gene, CDR1 is MNHEY and CDR2 is SVGEGT. V gave up 6 bases and J gave up 10 bases; unmatched junction bases: 9. The CDR3 has 14 residues. DNA of the CDR3: TGTGCCAGCAGGGGACTAGCGTCGAGGGGGGAGCAGTTCTTC. Its protein product is CASRGLASRGEQFF.

The genes are TRBV7-9 and TRBJ2-1, with a tentative D call TRBD2 (6 bases). Trimming stripped 1 base from V and 7 bases from J, with 20 bases between. Per germline, CDR1 SEHNR and CDR2 FQNEAQ (reference sequence). CDR3 length equals 17 residues. The DNA of the CDR3 is TGTGCCAGCAGCTTAGTCCGACTGGGCGGGAAGGGAAATGAGCAGTTCTTC. It encodes CASSLVRLGGKGNEQFF. The full variable domain, with the rest looked up from reference TRBV7-9 and TRBJ2-1, is DTGVSQNPRHKITKRGQNVTFRCDPISEHNRLYWYRQTLGQGPEFLTYFQNEAQLEKSRLLSDRFSAERPKGSFSTLEIQRTEQGDSAMYLCASSLVRLGGKGNEQFFGPGTRLTVL.

The chain recombines TRBV27 with TRBJ1-4; unclear D gene. CDR3 length equals 14 residues. In germline, CDR1 is MNHEY, CDR2 SMNVEV (reference sequence). The V end was cut by 4 bases, the J end by 6 bases, with 12 bases between. Here the CDR3 DNA reads TGTGCCAGCAGTTGGAACATGGGATATGAAAAACTGTTTTTT. This codes for CASSWNMGYEKLFF. The variable domain in full, completed from reference TRBV27 and TRBJ1-4, reads EAQVTQNPRYLITVTGKKLTVTCSQNMNHEYMSWYRQDPGLGLRQIYYSMNVEVTDKGDVPEGYKVSRKEKRNFPLILESPSPNQTSLYFCASSWNMGYEKLFFGSGTQLSVL.

The rearrangement joins TRBV7-9 to TRBJ2-2; maybe TRBD1 (5 bases). The CDR3 has 14 residues. From germline, CDR1 is SEHNR and CDR2 FQNEAQ (reference sequence). The V gene lost 2 bases and the J gene lost 6 bases, with 10 bases spanning the gap. Written as DNA, the CDR3 is TGTGCCAGCAGCTTACAGAGCAGGGCCGGGGAGCTGTTTTTT. This translates into CASSLQSRAGELFF.

The rearrangement links TRBV2 to TRBJ1-2; TRBD1 is a possible D gene (6 bases). V lost 1 base and J 0 bases, leaving 9 bases between the germline ends. The V gene's germline CDR1 is SNHLY and CDR2 FYNNEI. The CDR3 totals 15 residues. In nucleotides, the CDR3 is TGTGCCAGCAGTGAAGGTTGGACAGCTAACTATGGCTACACCTTC. Its translation: CASSEGWTANYGYTF.

The chain couples TRBV4-3 to TRBJ2-1, with D hard to call. V dropped 2 bases and J dropped 0 bases, with 14 bases sitting between them. This CDR3 has 17 residues. The germline V gene has CDR1 LGHNA and CDR2 YSLEER. The CDR3 spells CASSQFSPKASYNEQFF. CDR3 bases: TGCGCCAGCAGCCAATTTTCCCCCAAGGCCTCCTACAATGAGCAGTTCTTC.

J is TRBJ1-3 and V is TRBV2; maybe TRBD1 (5 bases). Per the germline V gene, CDR1 is SNHLY and CDR2 is FYNNEI. CDR3 length: 15 amino acids. Between the trimmed V and J ends, which lost 8 bases and 4 bases, there was a span of 18 bases. The CDR3 DNA reads as TGTGCCAGCCGGGGGGGAGATCTGCGAGGAAACACCATATATTTT. It is translated as CASRGGDLRGNTIYF.

The chain uses TRBV29-1 and TRBJ1-2, with 9 bases lining up with TRBD1. The CDR3 contains 13 residues. With V trimmed by 8 bases and J by 2 bases, 6 bases remained unmatched. CDR1 SQVTM and CDR2 ANQGSEA come from the germline V gene. The CDR3 nucleotides are TGCAGCACCAAGGGGACAGGGAACTATGGCTACACCTTC. Translated: CSTKGTGNYGYTF. Filled out from reference TRBV29-1 and TRBJ1-2, the complete variable domain reads SAVISQKPSRDICQRGTSLTIQCQVDSQVTMMFWYRQQPGQSLTLIATANQGSEATYESGFVIDKFPISRPNLTFSTLTVSNMSPEDSSIYLCSTKGTGNYGYTFGSGTRLTVV.